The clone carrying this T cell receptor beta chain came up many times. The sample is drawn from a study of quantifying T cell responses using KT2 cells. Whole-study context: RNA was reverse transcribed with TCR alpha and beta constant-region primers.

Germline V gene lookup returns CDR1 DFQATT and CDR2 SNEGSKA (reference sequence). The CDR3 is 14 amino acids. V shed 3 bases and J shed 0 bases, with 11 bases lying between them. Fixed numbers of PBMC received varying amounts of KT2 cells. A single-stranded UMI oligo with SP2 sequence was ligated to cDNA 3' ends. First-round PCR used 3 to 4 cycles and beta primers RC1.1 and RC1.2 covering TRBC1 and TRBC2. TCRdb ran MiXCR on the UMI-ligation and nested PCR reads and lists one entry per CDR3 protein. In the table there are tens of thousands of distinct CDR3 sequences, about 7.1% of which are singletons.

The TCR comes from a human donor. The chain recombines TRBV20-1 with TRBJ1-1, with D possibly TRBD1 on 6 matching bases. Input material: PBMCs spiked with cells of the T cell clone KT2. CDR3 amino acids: CSARYRVMNTEAFF. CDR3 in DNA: TGCAGTGCTAGGTACAGGGTAATGAACACTGAAGCTTTCTTT.